The 23 T cell receptor beta chains presented below share a single source sample, sequenced in a study of OX40 agonist ivuxolimab in advanced cancers. Sequencing was performed with immunoSEQ multiplex PCR; in TCRdb, only in-frame clones are kept and a portion is missing. The sample holds about 10,000 clones, roughly 63% seen once. This specimen consisted of CD4+ or CD8+ T cells sorted from blood, obtained in a trial of the OX40 agonist ivuxolimab. The source of these receptors is an adult with an advanced solid tumor such as melanoma, head and neck, liver or kidney cancer.

The chain links TRBV7-9 to TRBJ1-1, with 8 bases aligning to TRBD1. Looked up from germline, CDR1 is SEHNR and CDR2 is FQNEAQ (reference sequence). The CDR3 is made up of 15 amino acids. V was clipped by 4 bases and J by 0 bases; unmatched bases: 4. This CDR3 reads CASSSGTGMNTEAFF. CDR3 nucleotides: TGTGCCAGCAGCTCGGGGACAGGAATGAACACTGAAGCTTTCTTT.

The chain links TRBV4-1 to TRBJ2-7; D is unresolved. Germline loops: CDR1 MGHRA, CDR2 YSYEKL. The CDR3 covers 11 residues. V was pared by 0 bases and J by 6 bases, with 3 bases between. The CDR3 here is CASSQDTEQYF. The CDR3 DNA follows: TGCGCCAGCAGCCAAGATACCGAGCAGTACTTC.

The chain couples TRBV7-3 to TRBJ1-1, with 8 bases fitting TRBD1. Germline V lookup: CDR1 SGHTA, CDR2 FQGTGA. This CDR3 has 15 amino acids. Germline trimming cut 5 bases from V and 5 bases from J; bases unmatched to any gene: 10. The CDR3 region is CASSPQQGASTEAFF. The CDR3 coding sequence is TGTGCCAGCAGCCCCCAGCAGGGGGCTTCTACTGAAGCTTTCTTT.

V is TRBV27 and J is TRBJ1-4, with D perhaps matching TRBD1 (5 bases). The CDR3 sequence is 13 residues long. The germline gives CDR1 MNHEY, CDR2 SMNVEV (reference sequence). V was shortened by 2 bases and J by 14 bases, with 15 bases between the two germline ends. The CDR3 here is CASSLILQGELFF. DNA for the CDR3: TGTGCCAGCAGTTTAATCCTGCAGGGAGAGCTGTTTTTT.

The rearrangement joins TRBV5-1 to TRBJ2-7, with unresolved D. The germline gives CDR1 SGHRS, CDR2 YFSETQ. CDR3 length equals 13 residues. Deletions cut 5 bases from V and 3 bases from J, with 12 bases between. The CDR3 DNA reads as TGCGCCAGCAGTGAAGGTCCAAACTACGAGCAGTACTTC. Its translation: CASSEGPNYEQYF.

The chain couples TRBV29-1 to TRBJ2-3, with D possibly matching TRBD1 (5 bases). The V gene's germline CDR1 is SQVTM and CDR2 ANQGSEA. The CDR3 sequence is 12 residues long. The V end was cut by 0 bases, the J end by 5 bases, with 6 bases between. CDR3 sequence: CSVEDQGDTQYF. Written as DNA, the CDR3 is TGCAGCGTTGAAGATCAGGGAGATACGCAGTATTTT.

This clone came up once. The chain recombines TRBV2 with TRBJ1-5; D is perhaps TRBD1 (5 bases). Trimming stripped 4 bases from V and 2 bases from J, with 9 bases between. The germline CDR1 and CDR2 sequences are SNHLY and FYNNEI. This CDR3 comprises 14 residues. The CDR3 here is CASSVLGGNQPQHF. The CDR3 DNA sequence: TGTGCCAGCAGTGTCCTGGGGGGCAATCAGCCCCAGCATTTT. Full variable domain (outside the CDR3, taken from reference TRBV2 and TRBJ1-5): EPEVTQTPSHQVTQMGQEVILRCVPISNHLYFYWYRQILGQKVEFLVSFYNNEISEKSEIFDDQFSVERPDGSNFTLKIRSTKLEDSAMYFCASSVLGGNQPQHFGDGTRLSIL.

The J gene is TRBJ2-6, the V gene TRBV9; D unclear. CDR3 size: 15 residues. Germline values: CDR1 SGDLS, CDR2 YYNGEE. Trimming stripped 0 bases from V and 0 bases from J, with 4 bases between. This CDR3 reads CASSVGASGANVLTF. The CDR3 nucleotides are TGTGCCAGCAGCGTAGGGGCCTCTGGGGCCAACGTCCTGACTTTC. Full variable domain (missing parts from reference TRBV9 and TRBJ2-6): DSGVTQTPKHLITATGQRVTLRCSPRSGDLSVYWYQQSLDQGLQFLIQYYNGEERAKGNILERFSAQQFPDLHSELNLSSLELGDSALYFCASSVGASGANVLTFGAGSRLTVL.

This clone appeared many times. The rearrangement uses TRBV28 and TRBJ2-7; 11 positions match TRBD1. The length of the CDR3 is 13 residues. V gave up 4 bases and J gave up 5 bases; unmatched junction bases: 1. Germline V CDR1 and CDR2: MDHEN, SYDVKM. CDR3: CASSWTGGDEQYF. Written as DNA, the CDR3 is TGTGCCAGCAGTTGGACAGGGGGCGACGAGCAGTACTTC.

This CDR3 reads CASQDRNTEAFF. The CDR3 coding sequence is TGTGCCAGCCAGGACCGGAACACTGAAGCTTTCTTT. The chain uses TRBV7-9 and TRBJ1-1; D is unclear. Germline CDR1 SEHNR, CDR2 FQNEAQ (reference sequence). The CDR3 runs 12 residues. Trimming pared 8 bases from V and 1 base from J, leaving 8 bases between.

This clone has a handful of counts. The chain has TRBV11-2 and TRBJ2-5; D is unclear. V gave up 5 bases and J gave up 5 bases, with 9 bases separating them. The CDR3 is 12 residues long. The germline gives CDR1 SGHAT, CDR2 FQNNGV. This CDR3 reads CASSLGMETQYF. The DNA of the CDR3 is TGTGCCAGCAGCCTCGGAATGGAGACCCAGTACTTC.

The chain links TRBV19 to TRBJ2-1; 7 bases align to TRBD1. The CDR3 spans 14 residues. The germline gives CDR1 LNHDA, CDR2 SQIVND (reference sequence). Losses at the gene ends were 3 bases for V and 7 bases for J; bases not matched to a gene: 6. The CDR3 DNA sequence: TGTGCCAGTAGTATCCGGGACAGTCTTAATGAGCAGTTCTTC. It yields the protein CASSIRDSLNEQFF.

This clone is classed as medium-sized. The chain employs TRBV27 and TRBJ2-7; 12 nucleotides match TRBD2. This CDR3 comprises 17 residues. The V gene's germline CDR1 is MNHEY and CDR2 SMNVEV (reference sequence). Losses at the gene ends were 2 bases for V and 4 bases for J; bases not matched to a gene: 9. CDR3 residues: CASSLLTSGRSLYEQYF. The CDR3 nucleotides read TGTGCCAGCAGTTTACTGACTAGCGGGAGAAGCTTATACGAGCAGTACTTC.

The chain joins TRBV4-1 to TRBJ1-2; tentatively, D is TRBD1 (5 bases). The ends were cut back, 4 bases at V and 3 bases at J, with 12 bases in the middle. Germline lookup yields CDR1 MGHRA and CDR2 YSYEKL. This CDR3 is built from 14 residues. CDR3 region: CASSLNSRDYGYTF. In DNA form, the CDR3 reads TGCGCCAGCAGCCTGAATAGCAGGGACTATGGCTACACCTTC.

The chain uses TRBV5-6 and TRBJ2-7; 7 bases match TRBD2. Germline values: CDR1 SGHDT, CDR2 YYEEEE. The CDR3 runs to 16 residues. Trimming removed 3 bases from V and 0 bases from J; junction bases left unmatched: 9. Written as DNA, the CDR3 is TGTGCCAGCAGCTCTTGGCGGGAGTTGAGCTCCTACGAGCAGTACTTC. Translation gives CASSSWRELSSYEQYF.

By its share, this clone is large. The J gene is TRBJ1-1, the V gene TRBV9; D gene unclear. Looked up from germline, CDR1 is SGDLS and CDR2 is YYNGEE. The CDR3 is 15 residues long. Deletions cut 0 bases from V and 1 base from J, with 10 bases between. CDR3 loop: CASSVEGAENTEAFF. CDR3 DNA sequence: TGTGCCAGCAGCGTAGAGGGCGCGGAGAACACTGAAGCTTTCTTT.

The chain employs TRBV9 and TRBJ1-3; D is undetermined. Looked up from germline, CDR1 is SGDLS and CDR2 is YYNGEE. This CDR3 spans 15 amino acids. Trimming left V 0 bases short and J 0 bases short, with 7 bases between. Here the CDR3 reads CASSVDGRSGNTIYF. The DNA for the CDR3 is TGTGCCAGCAGCGTAGACGGCCGCTCTGGAAACACCATATATTTT. Full variable domain (missing parts from reference TRBV9 and TRBJ1-3): DSGVTQTPKHLITATGQRVTLRCSPRSGDLSVYWYQQSLDQGLQFLIQYYNGEERAKGNILERFSAQQFPDLHSELNLSSLELGDSALYFCASSVDGRSGNTIYFGEGSWLTVV.

This clone has more than one count but fewer than ten. The chain employs TRBV28 and TRBJ2-3, with D possibly being TRBD2 (5 bases). The V gene's germline CDR1 is MDHEN and CDR2 SYDVKM. The length of the CDR3 is 12 residues. V lost 3 bases to trimming and J lost 5 bases, with 6 bases between them. The chain's CDR3 is CASSFGGDTQYF. In nucleotides, the CDR3 is TGTGCCAGCAGTTTTGGAGGAGATACGCAGTATTTT.

The chain uses TRBV5-1 and TRBJ2-1; tentatively, D is TRBD2 (6 bases). The germline V gene has CDR1 SGHRS and CDR2 YFSETQ. V shed 5 bases and J shed 7 bases, with 10 bases lying between them. This CDR3 is built from 12 residues. The CDR3 region is CASRVGGNEQFF. CDR3 nucleotides: TGCGCCAGCAGGGTAGGAGGGAATGAGCAGTTCTTC.

This clone was seen a handful of times. The CDR3 bases are TGTGCCAGCAGTCCTGAGGGTGAGGAGTACGCGCAGTATTTT. The encoded protein is CASSPEGEEYAQYF. The rearrangement joins TRBV27 to TRBJ2-3, with D possibly TRBD2 on 5 matching bases. The CDR3 consists of 14 residues. V lost 5 bases, J lost 10 bases, and 19 bases lay in between. In germline, CDR1 is MNHEY, CDR2 SMNVEV (reference sequence).

This chain connects TRBV11-3 to TRBJ2-3, with TRBD1 identical over 7 bases. V was pared by 5 bases and J by 1 base, with 6 bases of the junction left unmatched. Germline V gene lookup returns CDR1 SGHNT and CDR2 YENEEA. The CDR3 sequence is 15 residues long. CDR3 loop: CASSTRQGRTDTQYF. The CDR3 DNA follows: TGTGCCAGCAGCACGCGACAGGGCCGCACAGATACGCAGTATTTT.

The chain is built from TRBV30 and TRBJ1-1; D is ambiguous. CDR3 length: 11 residues. The ends were cut back, 4 bases at V and 3 bases at J, with 6 bases in the middle. The germline CDR1 and CDR2 sequences are GTSNPN and SVGIG (reference sequence). CDR3 amino acids: CAWMAHTEAFF. As DNA, the CDR3 is TGTGCCTGGATGGCCCACACTGAAGCTTTCTTT.

The chain couples TRBV11-1 to TRBJ1-2; 7 bases match TRBD1. J was trimmed by 5 bases and V by 5 bases; bases with no gene match: 8. Germline V gene lookup returns CDR1 SGHAT and CDR2 FQDESV (reference sequence). The CDR3 extends over 14 amino acids. This chain's CDR3 is CASSPYGTAYGYTF. The CDR3, as DNA: TGTGCCAGCAGCCCATACGGGACAGCTTATGGCTACACCTTC. The full variable domain, completed using reference TRBV11-1 and TRBJ1-2, is EAEVAQSPRYKITEKSQAVAFWCDPISGHATLYWYRQILGQGPELLVQFQDESVVDDSQLPKDRFSAERLKGVDSTLKIQPAELGDSAMYLCASSPYGTAYGYTFGSGTRLTVV.